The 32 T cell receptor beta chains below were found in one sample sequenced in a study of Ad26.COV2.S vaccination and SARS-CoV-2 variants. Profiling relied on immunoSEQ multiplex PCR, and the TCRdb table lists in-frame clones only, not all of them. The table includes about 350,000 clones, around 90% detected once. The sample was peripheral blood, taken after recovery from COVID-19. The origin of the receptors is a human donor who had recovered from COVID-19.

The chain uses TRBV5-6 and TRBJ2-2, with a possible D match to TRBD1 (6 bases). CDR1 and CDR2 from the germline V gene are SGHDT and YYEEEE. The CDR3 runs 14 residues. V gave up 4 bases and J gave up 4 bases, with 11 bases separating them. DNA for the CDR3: TGTGCCAGCAGCCAGGACAGTTCCACCGGGGAGCTGTTTTTT. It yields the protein CASSQDSSTGELFF.

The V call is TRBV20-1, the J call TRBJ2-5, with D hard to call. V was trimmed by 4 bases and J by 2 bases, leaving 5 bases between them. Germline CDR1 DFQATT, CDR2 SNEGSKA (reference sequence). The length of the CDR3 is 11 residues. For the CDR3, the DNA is TGCAGTGCTAAAGCTCAAGAGACCCAGTACTTC. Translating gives CSAKAQETQYF.

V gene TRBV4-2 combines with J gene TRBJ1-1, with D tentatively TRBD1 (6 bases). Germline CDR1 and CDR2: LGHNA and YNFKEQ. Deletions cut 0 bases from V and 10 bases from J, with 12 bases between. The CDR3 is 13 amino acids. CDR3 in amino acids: CASSQDGGLGAFF. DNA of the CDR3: TGTGCCAGCAGCCAAGATGGGGGGCTCGGAGCTTTCTTT.

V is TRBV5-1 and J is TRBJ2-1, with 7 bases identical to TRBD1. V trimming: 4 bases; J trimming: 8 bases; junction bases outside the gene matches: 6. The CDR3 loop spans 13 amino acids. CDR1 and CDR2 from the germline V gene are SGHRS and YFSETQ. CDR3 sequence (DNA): TGCGCCAGCAGCAGACAGGGCCGGGATGAGCAGTTCTTC. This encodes CASSRQGRDEQFF.

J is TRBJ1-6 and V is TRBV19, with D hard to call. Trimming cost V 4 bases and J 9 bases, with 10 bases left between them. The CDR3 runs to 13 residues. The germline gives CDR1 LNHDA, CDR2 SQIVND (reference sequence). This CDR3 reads CASSTGPSSPLHF. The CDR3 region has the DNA TGTGCCAGTAGTACGGGCCCCAGTTCACCCCTCCACTTT.

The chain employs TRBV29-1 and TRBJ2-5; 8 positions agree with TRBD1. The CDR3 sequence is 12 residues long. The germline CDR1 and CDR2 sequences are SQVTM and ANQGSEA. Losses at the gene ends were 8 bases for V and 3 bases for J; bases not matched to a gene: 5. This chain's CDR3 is CSLTTGEETQYF. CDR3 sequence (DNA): TGCAGCTTAACGACAGGGGAAGAGACCCAGTACTTC.

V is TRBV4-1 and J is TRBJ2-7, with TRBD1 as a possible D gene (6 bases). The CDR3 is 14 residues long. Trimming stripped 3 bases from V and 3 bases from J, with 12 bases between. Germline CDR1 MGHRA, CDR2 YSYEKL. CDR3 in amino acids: CASSHPTGYYEQYF. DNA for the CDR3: TGCGCCAGCAGCCATCCGACAGGATACTACGAGCAGTACTTC.

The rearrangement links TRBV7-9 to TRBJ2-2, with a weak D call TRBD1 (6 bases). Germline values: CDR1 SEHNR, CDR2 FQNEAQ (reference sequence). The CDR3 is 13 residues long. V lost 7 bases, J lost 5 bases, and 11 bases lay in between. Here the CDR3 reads CASTIGGTGELFF. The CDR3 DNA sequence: TGTGCCAGCACTATAGGGGGAACCGGGGAGCTGTTTTTT.

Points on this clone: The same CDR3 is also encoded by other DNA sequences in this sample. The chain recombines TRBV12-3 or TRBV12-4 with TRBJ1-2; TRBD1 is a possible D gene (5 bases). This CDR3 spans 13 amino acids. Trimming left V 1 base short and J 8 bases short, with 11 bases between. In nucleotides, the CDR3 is TGTGCCAGCAGTTTAGGGGGCGGATACGGCTACACCTTC. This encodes CASSLGGGYGYTF.

This chain's CDR3 is CASSPSGGQYEQYF. In nucleotides, the CDR3 is TGTGCCAGCAGCCCATCAGGGGGCCAGTACGAGCAGTACTTC. J is TRBJ2-7 and V is TRBV7-9; 8 bases are shared with TRBD1. In germline, CDR1 is SEHNR, CDR2 FQNEAQ (reference sequence). V dropped 5 bases and J dropped 4; count of bases not matched to a gene: 7. The CDR3 runs to 14 residues.

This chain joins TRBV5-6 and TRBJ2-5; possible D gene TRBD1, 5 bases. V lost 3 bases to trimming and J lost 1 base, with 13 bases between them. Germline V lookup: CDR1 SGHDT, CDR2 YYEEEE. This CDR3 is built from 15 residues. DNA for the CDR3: TGTGCCAGCAGCTCCCTGACAGTGCGCCAAGAGACCCAGTACTTC. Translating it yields CASSSLTVRQETQYF.

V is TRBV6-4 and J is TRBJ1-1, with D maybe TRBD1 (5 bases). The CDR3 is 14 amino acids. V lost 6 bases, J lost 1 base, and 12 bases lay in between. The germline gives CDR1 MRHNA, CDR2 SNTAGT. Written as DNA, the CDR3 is TGTGCCAGCAGACTCGGACAAGGGAACACTGAAGCTTTCTTT. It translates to CASRLGQGNTEAFF.

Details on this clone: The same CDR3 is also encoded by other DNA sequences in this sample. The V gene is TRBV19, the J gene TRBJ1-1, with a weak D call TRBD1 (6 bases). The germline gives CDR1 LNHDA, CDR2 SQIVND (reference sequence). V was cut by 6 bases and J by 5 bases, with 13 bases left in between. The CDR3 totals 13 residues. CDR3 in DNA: TGTGCCAGTAGCGACACAGGGCGTACTGAAGCTTTCTTT. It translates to CASSDTGRTEAFF.

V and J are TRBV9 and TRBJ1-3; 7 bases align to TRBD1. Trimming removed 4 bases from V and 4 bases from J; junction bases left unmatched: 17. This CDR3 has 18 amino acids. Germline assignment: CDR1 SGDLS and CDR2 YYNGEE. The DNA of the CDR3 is TGTGCCAGCAGCTCCCCCGCTCAGACAGGGAGTTTCGGAAACACCATATATTTT. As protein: CASSSPAQTGSFGNTIYF.

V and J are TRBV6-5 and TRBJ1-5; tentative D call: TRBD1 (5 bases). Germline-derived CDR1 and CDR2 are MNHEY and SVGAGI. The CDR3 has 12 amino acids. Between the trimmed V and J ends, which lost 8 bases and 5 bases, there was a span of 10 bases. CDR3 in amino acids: CASGRDDQPQHF. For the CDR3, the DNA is TGTGCCAGCGGCAGGGACGATCAGCCCCAGCATTTT.

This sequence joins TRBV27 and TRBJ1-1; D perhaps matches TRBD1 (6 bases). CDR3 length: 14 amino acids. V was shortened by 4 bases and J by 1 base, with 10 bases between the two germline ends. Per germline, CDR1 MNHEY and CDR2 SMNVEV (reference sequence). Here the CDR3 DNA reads TGTGCCAGCAGTTGGGGGACACCGAACACTGAAGCTTTCTTT. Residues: CASSWGTPNTEAFF.

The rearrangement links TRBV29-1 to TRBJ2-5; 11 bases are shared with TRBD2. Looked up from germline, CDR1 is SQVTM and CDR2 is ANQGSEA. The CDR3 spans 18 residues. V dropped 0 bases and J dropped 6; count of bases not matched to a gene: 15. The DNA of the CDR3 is TGCAGCGTTGAAGATAGGCTAGCGGGGGGCACCCCCGCGAAGACCCAGTACTTC. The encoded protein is CSVEDRLAGGTPAKTQYF.

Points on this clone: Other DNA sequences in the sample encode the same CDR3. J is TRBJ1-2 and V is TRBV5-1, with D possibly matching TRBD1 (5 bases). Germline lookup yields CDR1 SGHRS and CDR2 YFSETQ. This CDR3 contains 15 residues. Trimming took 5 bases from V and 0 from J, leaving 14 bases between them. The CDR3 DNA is TGCGCCAGCAGTCCAGGGACCGAGACTAACTATGGCTACACCTTC. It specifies CASSPGTETNYGYTF. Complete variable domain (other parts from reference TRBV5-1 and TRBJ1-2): KAGVTQTPRYLIKTRGQQVTLSCSPISGHRSVSWYQQTPGQGLQFLFEYFSETQRNKGNFPGRFSGRQFSNSRSEMNVSTLELGDSALYLCASSPGTETNYGYTFGSGTRLTVV.

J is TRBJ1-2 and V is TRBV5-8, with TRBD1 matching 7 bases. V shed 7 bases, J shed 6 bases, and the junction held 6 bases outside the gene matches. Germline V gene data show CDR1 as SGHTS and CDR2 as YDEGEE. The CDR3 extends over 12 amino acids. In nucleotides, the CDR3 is TGTGCCAGCTTACAGGGGATTAATGGCTACACCTTC. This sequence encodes CASLQGINGYTF.

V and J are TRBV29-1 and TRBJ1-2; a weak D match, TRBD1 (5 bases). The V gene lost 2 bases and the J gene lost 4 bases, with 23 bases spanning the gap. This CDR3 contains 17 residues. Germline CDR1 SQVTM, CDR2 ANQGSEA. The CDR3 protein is CSVERRTSGGEGYGYTF. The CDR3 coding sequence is TGCAGCGTTGAACGTAGAACATCCGGGGGAGAGGGCTATGGCTACACCTTC.

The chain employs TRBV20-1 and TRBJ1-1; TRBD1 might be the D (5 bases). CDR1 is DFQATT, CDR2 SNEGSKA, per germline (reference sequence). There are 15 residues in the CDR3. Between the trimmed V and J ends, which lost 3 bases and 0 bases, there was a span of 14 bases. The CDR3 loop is CSASTSGGMNTEAFF. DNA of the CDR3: TGCAGTGCTAGTACCTCGGGGGGAATGAACACTGAAGCTTTCTTT.

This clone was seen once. Here the CDR3 DNA reads TGTGCCAGCAGCGATAACAGGCTGCGGGAAAAACTGTTTTTT. It yields the protein CASSDNRLREKLFF. The rearrangement uses TRBV11-2 and TRBJ1-4; D may be TRBD1 (5 bases). Germline V lookup: CDR1 SGHAT, CDR2 FQNNGV. V lost 5 bases, J lost 8 bases, and 15 bases lay in between. CDR3 size: 14 residues. The variable domain in full, completed from reference TRBV11-2 and TRBJ1-4, reads EAGVAQSPRYKIIEKRQSVAFWCNPISGHATLYWYQQILGQGPKLLIQFQNNGVVDDSQLPKDRFSAERLKGVDSTLKIQPAKLEDSAVYLCASSDNRLREKLFFGSGTQLSVL.

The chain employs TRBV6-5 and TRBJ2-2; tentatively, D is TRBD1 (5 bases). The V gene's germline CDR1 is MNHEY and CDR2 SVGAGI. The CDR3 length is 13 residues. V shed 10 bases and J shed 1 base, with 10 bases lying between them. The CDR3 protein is CATRGQNTGELFF. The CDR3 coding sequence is TGTGCCACCCGTGGACAGAACACCGGGGAGCTGTTTTTT.

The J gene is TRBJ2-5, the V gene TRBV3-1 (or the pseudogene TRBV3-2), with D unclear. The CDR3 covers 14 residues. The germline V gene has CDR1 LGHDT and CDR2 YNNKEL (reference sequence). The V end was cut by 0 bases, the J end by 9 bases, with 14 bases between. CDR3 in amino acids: CASSQDRPNMAQYF. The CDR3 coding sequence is TGTGCCAGCAGCCAAGATCGCCCTAATATGGCCCAGTACTTC.

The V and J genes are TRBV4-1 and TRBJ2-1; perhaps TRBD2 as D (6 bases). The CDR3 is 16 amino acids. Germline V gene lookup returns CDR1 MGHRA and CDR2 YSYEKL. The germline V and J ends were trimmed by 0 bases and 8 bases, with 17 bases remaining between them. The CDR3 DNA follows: TGCGCCAGCAGCCAAGAGAGAGCGGGCGCCCGGGATGAGCAGTTCTTC. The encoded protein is CASSQERAGARDEQFF.

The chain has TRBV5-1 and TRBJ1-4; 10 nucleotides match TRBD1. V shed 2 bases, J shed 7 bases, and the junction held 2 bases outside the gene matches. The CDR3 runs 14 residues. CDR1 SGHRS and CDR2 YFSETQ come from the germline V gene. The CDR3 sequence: CASSFGTGAEKLFF. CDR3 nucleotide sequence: TGCGCCAGCAGCTTCGGGACAGGGGCTGAAAAACTGTTTTTT.

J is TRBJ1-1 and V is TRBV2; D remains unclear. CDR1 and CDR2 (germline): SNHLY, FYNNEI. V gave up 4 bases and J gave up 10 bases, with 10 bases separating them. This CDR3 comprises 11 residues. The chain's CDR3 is CASSVGPVAFF. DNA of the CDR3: TGTGCCAGCAGTGTAGGGCCGGTAGCTTTCTTT.

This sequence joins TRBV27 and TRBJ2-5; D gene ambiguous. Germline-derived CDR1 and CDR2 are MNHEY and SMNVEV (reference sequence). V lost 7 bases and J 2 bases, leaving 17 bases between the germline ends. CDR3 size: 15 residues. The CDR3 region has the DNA TGTGCCAGCACCCGATCGGCGGCGAAACAAGAGACCCAGTACTTC. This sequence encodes CASTRSAAKQETQYF.

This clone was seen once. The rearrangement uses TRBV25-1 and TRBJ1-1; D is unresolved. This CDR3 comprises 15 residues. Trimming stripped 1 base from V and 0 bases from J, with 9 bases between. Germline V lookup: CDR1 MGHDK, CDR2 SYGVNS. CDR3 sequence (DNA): TGTGCCAGCAGTGAATCGGGGTCCATGAACACTGAAGCTTTCTTT. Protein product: CASSESGSMNTEAFF.

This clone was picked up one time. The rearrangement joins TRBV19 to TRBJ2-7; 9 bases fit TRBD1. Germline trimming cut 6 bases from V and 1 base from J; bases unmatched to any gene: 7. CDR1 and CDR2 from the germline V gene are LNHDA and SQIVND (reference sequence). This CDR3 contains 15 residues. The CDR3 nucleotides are TGTGCCAGTAGGGGGGGACAGGGTCGATCCTACGAGCAGTACTTC. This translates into CASRGGQGRSYEQYF.

CDR3: CASSLGSVTGGYEQYF. For the CDR3, the DNA is TGCGCCAGCAGCTTGGGGAGTGTGACAGGGGGTTACGAGCAGTACTTC. The chain has TRBV5-1 and TRBJ2-7; 9 positions match TRBD1. The germline gives CDR1 SGHRS, CDR2 YFSETQ. Trimming at V came to 0 bases and at J to 4 bases, leaving 8 bases not matched to a gene. The CDR3 contains 16 residues.

CDR3 residues: CASSTQGNTEAFF. CDR3 DNA: TGTGCCAGCAGCACACAGGGGAACACTGAAGCTTTCTTT. The V gene is TRBV11-2, the J gene TRBJ1-1, with a possible D match to TRBD1 (6 bases). The CDR3 length is 13 residues. Germline values: CDR1 SGHAT, CDR2 FQNNGV. Trimming took 5 bases from V and 1 from J, leaving 8 bases between them.